This T cell receptor (beta chain) was sequenced during a study of OX40 agonist ivuxolimab in advanced cancers. Notes on the study in general: Clonal expansion was seen in CD4+ and CD8+ blood T cells by week 6 at 0.1 to 3.0 mg/kg.

As concerns this clone: The antigen is undetermined.

This CDR3 is built from 15 residues. V lost 7 bases, J lost 8 bases, and 14 bases stayed unmatched. Germline V gene lookup returns CDR1 SGHTA and CDR2 FQGNSA. Using immunoSEQ multiplex PCR, the repertoire was profiled, and TCRdb retains in-frame clones only, with some absent. The table has about 50,000 clones, around 79% seen once. The TCR originated in an adult with an advanced solid tumor such as melanoma, head and neck, liver or kidney cancer. V and J are TRBV7-2 and TRBJ1-2; 9 bases agree with TRBD1. The sequenced sample was CD4+ or CD8+ T cells sorted from blood, obtained in a trial of the OX40 agonist ivuxolimab. This CDR3 reads CASTSEEGTGYGYTF. The CDR3 bases are TGTGCCAGCACCTCTGAAGAGGGGACAGGGTACGGCTACACCTTC. Drawing the rest from reference TRBV7-2 and TRBJ1-2, the complete variable domain is GAGVSQSPSNKVTEKGKDVELRCDPISGHTALYWYRQSLGQGLEFLIYFQGNSAPDKSGLPSDRFSAERTGGSVSTLTIQRTQQEDSAVYLCASTSEEGTGYGYTFGSGTRLTVV.